A single sample gave rise to the 21 T cell receptor beta chains below, sequenced in a study of blood T cells in healthy people across ages. Together with a sample-barcoded 5' primer, a J-beta primer mix was included in a second PCR lasting roughly 6 to 12 cycles. One entry per CDR3 protein results from TCRdb running MiXCR on the 5' RACE reads. The table shows around 780,000 distinct CDR3 sequences, with around 24% occurring only once. The sample was also linked to a second study, of T cells of mothers and their children.

The specimen sequenced was blood. These receptors all stem from a boy younger than 18 in good health.

The genes are TRBV30 and TRBJ1-1, with D unresolved. Germline V gene sequence: CDR1 GTSNPN, CDR2 SVGIG (reference sequence). V was shortened by 2 bases and J by 8 bases, with 12 bases between the two germline ends. This CDR3 is 12 amino acids long. The CDR3 loop is CAWSPRSTEAFF. CDR3 bases: TGTGCCTGGAGTCCCCGATCCACGGAAGCTTTCTTT.

The V gene is TRBV30, the J gene TRBJ2-2; 12 bases agree with TRBD1. The CDR3 totals 16 residues. J lost 6 bases, V lost 3 bases, and 8 bases had no gene match. In germline, CDR1 is GTSNPN, CDR2 SVGIG (reference sequence). The CDR3 loop reads CAWSPGTGGTAGELFF. In DNA form, the CDR3 reads TGTGCCTGGAGCCCCGGGACAGGGGGCACGGCCGGGGAGCTGTTTTTT.

This chain uses TRBV28 with TRBJ2-7; 11 bases fit TRBD2. Germline CDR1 MDHEN, CDR2 SYDVKM. Germline trimming cut 6 bases from V and 4 bases from J; bases unmatched to any gene: 5. The CDR3 runs to 14 residues. In nucleotides, the CDR3 is TGTGCCAGCAGGGGGACTAGCGGAGAATACGAGCAGTACTTC. The encoded protein is CASRGTSGEYEQYF.

In regard to this clonotype: Compared with germline, one end of the junction differs, possibly owing to a read error. The V call is TRBV12-3 or TRBV12-4, the J call TRBJ2-2; the D gene is possibly TRBD2 (5 bases). The CDR3 is made up of 15 amino acids. The CDR3: CASSFGRVNAGVLFF. DNA of the CDR3: TGTGCCAGCAGTTTTGGCAGAGTGAACGCCGGGGTGCTGTTTTTT.

This clonotype was seen a handful of times. The CDR3 end shows no conserved phenylalanine or tryptophan, and so a read error is likely. The genes are TRBV20-1 and TRBJ2-1, with TRBD1 matching 9 bases. The J call is doubtful: the DNA matches TRBJ2-7 better. The CDR3 spans 14 residues. CDR1 is DFQATT, CDR2 SNEGSKA, per germline (reference sequence). CDR3 protein: CSAGGGTGSYEQYL. The CDR3 DNA sequence: TGCAGTGCTGGGGGGGGGACAGGGTCCTACGAGCAGTACCTC.

The sample holds a few counts of this clonotype. The chain carries TRBV6-5 and TRBJ1-1; maybe TRBD1 (6 bases). Germline loops: CDR1 MNHEY, CDR2 SVGAGI. The length of the CDR3 is 14 residues. V shed 6 bases and J shed 1 base, with 12 bases lying between them. This CDR3 reads CASSIGGANTEAFF. CDR3 nucleotides: TGTGCCAGCAGCATAGGGGGTGCGAACACTGAAGCTTTCTTT.

V is TRBV7-6 and J is TRBJ2-3; 8 bases align to TRBD2. J lost 0 bases, V lost 0 bases, and 8 bases had no gene match. The germline V gene encodes CDR1 SGHVS and CDR2 FNYEAQ. This CDR3 has 18 amino acids. The CDR3 DNA sequence: TGTGCCAGCAGCTTAGCGTCGTTGAGCGGGGGAAGCACAGATACGCAGTATTTT. Amino acid sequence: CASSLASLSGGSTDTQYF. Based on the CDR3 plus reference TRBV7-6 and TRBJ2-3, the full variable domain is GAGVSQSPRYKVTKRGQDVALRCDPISGHVSLYWYRQALGQGPEFLTYFNYEAQQDKSGLPNDRFSAERPEGSISTLTIQRTEQRDSAMYRCASSLASLSGGSTDTQYFGPGTRLTVL.

V usage is TRBV28 and J usage is TRBJ1-2; D ambiguous. This CDR3 is built from 12 residues. Germline V lookup: CDR1 MDHEN, CDR2 SYDVKM. Trimming cost V 3 bases and J 5 bases, with 7 bases left between them. CDR3 nucleotides: TGTGCCAGCAGTTTTAGGGAGTATGGCTACACCTTC. It encodes CASSFREYGYTF.

There are a few counts of this clonotype. The rearrangement joins TRBV7-9 to TRBJ1-5; no definite D call. Germline CDR1 SEHNR, CDR2 FQNEAQ (reference sequence). V was cut by 3 bases and J by 13 bases, with 13 bases left in between. The CDR3 consists of 12 residues. The CDR3 reads CASSLGGFDQHF. The CDR3 nucleotides read TGTGCCAGCAGCTTGGGCGGTTTTGATCAGCATTTT. Full variable domain (rest looked up from reference TRBV7-9 and TRBJ1-5): DTGVSQNPRHKITKRGQNVTFRCDPISEHNRLYWYRQTLGQGPEFLTYFQNEAQLEKSRLLSDRFSAERPKGSFSTLEIQRTEQGDSAMYLCASSLGGFDQHFGDGTRLSIL.

The J gene is TRBJ1-2, the V gene TRBV9, with D perhaps matching TRBD1 (6 bases). Germline lookup yields CDR1 SGDLS and CDR2 YYNGEE. Trimming pared 3 bases from V and 8 bases from J, leaving 17 bases between. The length of the CDR3 is 14 residues. CDR3 in DNA: TGTGCCAGCAGCGAGGAACAGGGAGAGGGGGGCTACACCTTC. Translated, it gives CASSEEQGEGGYTF.

The chain joins TRBV6-1 to TRBJ2-1, with D perhaps being TRBD1 or TRBD2 (5 bases each). This CDR3 contains 17 residues. Germline CDR1 is MNHNS and CDR2 is SASEGT. V gave up 6 bases and J gave up 0 bases, with 18 bases separating them. This chain's CDR3 is CASSSTMVGDSYNEQFF. CDR3 DNA sequence: TGTGCCAGCAGCTCCACTATGGTGGGGGACTCCTACAATGAGCAGTTCTTC.

This clonotype was found many times. The chain joins TRBV20-1 to TRBJ2-2; a weak D match, TRBD2 (5 bases). CDR1 DFQATT and CDR2 SNEGSKA come from the germline V gene (reference sequence). CDR3 length equals 15 residues. The ends were cut back, 0 bases at V and 5 bases at J, with 13 bases in the middle. The CDR3 region is CSARDWEISTGELFF. For the CDR3, the DNA is TGCAGTGCTAGAGATTGGGAGATTTCAACCGGGGAGCTGTTTTTT.

The CDR3 region is CASSAGWGNTEAFF. In nucleotides, the CDR3 is TGTGCCAGCTCCGCGGGTTGGGGGAACACTGAAGCTTTCTTT. The chain combines TRBV18 with TRBJ1-1; D uncertain. Germline CDR1 and CDR2: KGHSH and LQKENI. Trimming took 6 bases from V and 1 from J, leaving 12 bases between them. The CDR3 contains 14 residues.

This clonotype was found a few times. The chain is built from TRBV5-1 and TRBJ2-5; 13 bases match TRBD2. V lost 4 bases, J lost 4 bases, and 10 bases stayed unmatched. Per the germline V gene, CDR1 is SGHRS and CDR2 is YFSETQ. This CDR3 has 17 amino acids. In DNA, the CDR3 is TGCGCCAGCAGCGTCACACCGGGACTAGCGGGGAGAGAGACCCAGTACTTC. This sequence encodes CASSVTPGLAGRETQYF.

This chain links TRBV12-3 or TRBV12-4 with TRBJ1-1, with D tentatively TRBD1 (5 bases). The V end lost 5 bases, the J end lost 3 bases, and 16 bases lay between the germline ends. The CDR3 is 15 residues long. The CDR3 DNA is TGTGCCAGCAGTCTTCGCTGGGGGGGATACACTGAAGCTTTCTTT. It translates to CASSLRWGGYTEAFF.

This clonotype was counted only a few times. V is TRBV10-3 and J is TRBJ1-1, with D uncertain. The CDR3 has 12 residues. In germline, CDR1 is ENHRY, CDR2 SYGVKD. With 6 bases removed from V and 3 bases from J, the gap between germline ends came to 8 bases. The CDR3 DNA sequence: TGTGCCATCAGACAGCAAGACACTGAAGCTTTCTTT. It encodes CAIRQQDTEAFF.

The chain combines TRBV7-9 with TRBJ2-6, with a weak D call TRBD1 (6 bases). Germline CDR1 and CDR2: SEHNR and FQNEAQ (reference sequence). This CDR3 is 15 amino acids long. The V end lost 4 bases, the J end lost 2 bases, and 9 bases lay between the germline ends. CDR3 in amino acids: CASSYPGAGANVLTF. CDR3 DNA: TGTGCCAGCAGCTATCCAGGGGCTGGGGCCAACGTCCTGACTTTC.

In this sample, this clonotype turned up a few times. The V call is TRBV6-4, the J call TRBJ1-2; possible D gene TRBD1, 6 bases. V was shortened by 2 bases and J by 8 bases, with 15 bases between the two germline ends. This CDR3 is 14 amino acids long. From germline, CDR1 is MRHNA and CDR2 SNTAGT. The DNA of the CDR3 is TGTGCCAGCAGTGACCGCGGGACAAGAAGAGGCTACACCTTC. As protein: CASSDRGTRRGYTF.

The chain links TRBV5-5 to TRBJ2-7, with D possibly matching TRBD2 (7 bases). V was pared by 4 bases and J by 4 bases, with 18 bases between. CDR1 is SGHKS, CDR2 YYEKEE, per germline (reference sequence). CDR3 length: 15 residues. In nucleotides, the CDR3 is TGTGCCAGCAGCCTCACCCCACAGGGAGGGTACGAGCAGTACTTC. Its translation is CASSLTPQGGYEQYF.

The V gene is TRBV15, the J gene TRBJ2-5; D gene ambiguous. CDR3 length equals 16 residues. The germline V gene encodes CDR1 LNHNV and CDR2 YYDKDF (reference sequence). V lost 3 bases and J lost 3, with 17 bases in between. This CDR3 is CATSSGPTRTEETQYF. CDR3 bases: TGTGCCACCAGCAGCGGCCCTACCAGGACCGAAGAGACCCAGTACTTC.

The rearrangement links TRBV18 to TRBJ1-5; 11 bases agree with TRBD1. Trimming at V came to 5 bases and at J to 3 bases, leaving 3 bases not matched to a gene. The germline V gene encodes CDR1 KGHSH and CDR2 LQKENI. The CDR3 length is 15 residues. CDR3 amino acids: CASSAGQGVNQPQHF. CDR3 coding DNA: TGTGCCAGCTCAGCGGGACAGGGGGTCAATCAGCCCCAGCATTTT.